One sample yielded the 29 T cell receptor beta chains listed below, sequenced in a study of blood T cells in healthy people across ages. Together with a sample-barcoded 5' primer, a J-beta primer mix was included in a second PCR lasting about 7 to 12 cycles. MiXCR, run by TCRdb on the 5' RACE reads, gives a single entry per CDR3 protein. The table lists 760,000 or so distinct CDR3 sequences, roughly 25% of them singletons. A further study also used this sample, focusing on T cells of mothers and their children.

The sequencing input was blood. The receptors were sampled from a boy aged 10-17 years in good health.

The V gene is TRBV7-3, the J gene TRBJ2-1; D remains ambiguous. From germline, CDR1 is SGHTA and CDR2 FQGTGA. The length of the CDR3 is 16 residues. V dropped 3 bases and J dropped 0 bases, with 12 bases sitting between them. CDR3 sequence (DNA): TGTGCCAGCAGCTTCTACCCTAGTGCCTCCTACAATGAGCAGTTCTTC. Translated, it gives CASSFYPSASYNEQFF.

V is TRBV20-1 and J is TRBJ2-1; D is perhaps TRBD2 (5 bases). The V end lost 4 bases, the J end lost 2 bases, and 15 bases lay between the germline ends. CDR1 is DFQATT and CDR2 is SNEGSKA in the germline V gene (reference sequence). CDR3 length: 15 amino acids. For the CDR3, the DNA is TGCAGTGCTAAACCAATTACTAGGACCTACAATGAGCAGTTCTTC. Amino acids: CSAKPITRTYNEQFF.

This clonotype was seen only a few times. J is TRBJ2-5 and V is TRBV6-2 or TRBV6-3, with a tentative D call TRBD2 (5 bases). Trimming pared 2 bases from V and 5 bases from J, leaving 12 bases between. The germline CDR1 and CDR2 sequences are MNHEY and SVGEGT. This CDR3 spans 14 amino acids. The CDR3 bases are TGTGCCAGCAGTTACCGACTAAGCCAGGAGACCCAGTACTTC. This codes for CASSYRLSQETQYF.

This clonotype appeared a few times. V and J are TRBV28 and TRBJ2-1; D uncertain. The tail of the sequence fits TRBJ2-7 better, so the J call may be wrong. CDR1 is MDHEN and CDR2 is SYDVKM in the germline V gene. This CDR3 region has 13 residues. CDR3 in amino acids: CASSFPQRYEQYF. The CDR3 DNA reads TGTGCCAGCAGTTTCCCACAGCGTTACGAGCAGTACTTC.

The rearrangement links TRBV7-2 to TRBJ2-3, with 10 bases lining up with TRBD1. This CDR3 contains 16 residues. Trimming cost V 5 bases and J 5 bases; bases outside gene matches: 10. Germline V gene data show CDR1 as SGHTA and CDR2 as FQGNSA. Here the CDR3 DNA reads TGTGCCAGCAGCCAGGGCTGGGACAGGGGACAAGATACGCAGTATTTT. It codes for CASSQGWDRGQDTQYF.

This sequence joins TRBV25-1 and TRBJ2-2; possible D gene TRBD1, 6 bases. The CDR3 consists of 16 residues. Trimming shortened V by 0 bases and J by 4 bases, and 12 bases separated the two germline ends. Germline V lookup: CDR1 MGHDK, CDR2 SYGVNS. In DNA, the CDR3 is TGTGCCAGCAGTGAATACTTAGGACAGATCACCGGGGAGCTGTTTTTT. This translates into CASSEYLGQITGELFF. Looking up the rest from reference TRBV25-1 and TRBJ2-2 gives the full variable domain: EADIYQTPRYLVIGTGKKITLECSQTMGHDKMYWYQQDPGMELHLIHYSYGVNSTEKGDLSSESTVSRIRTEHFPLTLESARPSHTSQYLCASSEYLGQITGELFFGEGSRLTVL.

This clonotype was seen a few times. V gene TRBV12-3 or TRBV12-4 combines with J gene TRBJ2-4, with TRBD2 matching 8 bases. V lost 2 bases to trimming and J lost 3 bases; unmatched junction nucleotides: 9. CDR3 length: 17 amino acids. CDR3 protein: CASSLQVGGRFKNIQYF. As DNA, the CDR3 is TGTGCCAGCAGTTTACAGGTCGGCGGGAGGTTCAAAAACATTCAGTACTTC.

About this clonotype: Compared with germline, one end of the junction differs, possibly owing to a read error. The rearrangement joins TRBV20-1 to TRBJ2-1, with 8 bases fitting TRBD2. CDR3 length: 16 amino acids. CDR1 is DFQATT, CDR2 SNEGSKA, per germline (reference sequence). The DNA of the CDR3 is TGCAGTGCCAGAGGTGGTAGCGGGATCTCCTACAATGAGCAGTTCTTC. Its protein product is CSARGGSGISYNEQFF.

This clonotype was seen a few times. One end of the junction varies from germline; a read error may be responsible. CDR3 DNA: TGCGCCAGTAGCCAAGATCCACTTACTAGCGCGTACGAGCAGTACTTC. This sequence encodes CASSQDPLTSAYEQYF. The rearrangement uses TRBV4-1 and TRBJ2-5; 7 nucleotides match TRBD2. The J call may not be correct, given that the DNA end is closer to TRBJ2-7. The CDR3 extends over 16 amino acids. Germline V lookup: CDR1 MGHRA, CDR2 YSYEKL.

This sequence joins TRBV20-1 and TRBJ2-7; D gene unclear. The CDR3 loop spans 13 amino acids. CDR1 is DFQATT and CDR2 is SNEGSKA in the germline V gene (reference sequence). Trimming removed 3 bases at V and 3 bases at J, with 12 bases between. The CDR3 sequence: CSASATRGYEQYF. The CDR3 nucleotides are TGCAGTGCTAGTGCTACACGTGGCTACGAGCAGTACTTC.

V usage is TRBV12-3 or TRBV12-4 and J usage is TRBJ1-1; 7 nucleotides align to TRBD1. The CDR3 is 13 residues long. The ends lost 6 bases at V and 4 bases at J; junction bases unmatched: 5. This CDR3 reads CASSPGTVTEAFF. The CDR3 region has the DNA TGTGCCAGCAGCCCCGGGACAGTCACTGAAGCTTTCTTT.

For this clonotype: Mismatch with germline at one junction end may stem from a read error. V and J are TRBV13 and TRBJ1-5; 11 bases match TRBD1. The V gene's germline CDR1 is PRHDT and CDR2 FYEKMQ (reference sequence). CDR3 size: 17 residues. CDR3 coding DNA: TGTGCCAACAGCTTAGGCGGGGGACAGGGGGTGGGTCAGCCCCAGCATTTT. Translated, it gives CANSLGGGQGVGQPQHF.

The chain joins TRBV21-1 to TRBJ2-3; TRBD2, as called in the table, went unchecked against the DNA. TRBV21-1 counts as a pseudogene. CDR3 length: 15 amino acids. The CDR3 reads CARQFPSGTRDTQYF. CDR3 DNA sequence: TGTGCCCGTCAATTTCCTAGCGGAACCAGAGATACGCAGTATTTT.

This clonotype was detected only a few times. The chain combines TRBV20-1 with TRBJ2-1; 12 bases agree with TRBD2. Trimming cost V 0 bases and J 4 bases; bases outside gene matches: 7. There are 17 residues in the CDR3. The germline V gene encodes CDR1 DFQATT and CDR2 SNEGSKA (reference sequence). The CDR3 DNA follows: TGCAGTGCTAGAGATCCAGTGGGACTAGCGGGTTACAATGAGCAGTTCTTC. Its protein product is CSARDPVGLAGYNEQFF.

The rearrangement joins TRBV5-1 to TRBJ2-5, with D hard to call. The CDR3 spans 12 residues. Deletions cut 4 bases from V and 5 bases from J, with 9 bases between. Germline V CDR1 and CDR2: SGHRS, YFSETQ. The CDR3 here is CASSPRSETQYF. CDR3 nucleotide sequence: TGCGCCAGCAGCCCCCGAAGCGAGACCCAGTACTTC.

This clonotype was observed a few times. The V call is TRBV10-2, the J call TRBJ2-7, with TRBD2 matching 8 bases. The germline V gene has CDR1 WSHSY and CDR2 SAAADI. This CDR3 contains 13 residues. Germline trimming cut 4 bases from V and 6 bases from J; bases unmatched to any gene: 5. CDR3 bases: TGCGCCAGCAGTGCCCCGGGGGGGACCGAGCAGTACTTC. Translated: CASSAPGGTEQYF.

This clonotype was found a few times. The V and J genes are TRBV7-8 and TRBJ1-2; D is uncertain. CDR1 and CDR2 from the germline V gene are SGHVS and FQNEAQ. This CDR3 contains 14 residues. Trimming took 5 bases from V and 1 from J, leaving 11 bases between them. This CDR3 reads CASSNSKSNYGYTF. The CDR3, as DNA: TGTGCCAGCAGCAACTCGAAGAGTAACTATGGCTACACCTTC.

The sample holds a few counts of this clonotype. The chain is built from TRBV12-3 or TRBV12-4 and TRBJ2-7; D is uncertain. With 6 bases removed from V and 3 bases from J, the gap between germline ends came to 18 bases. This CDR3 contains 15 residues. The CDR3: CASSAPGPSIYEQYF. CDR3 DNA: TGTGCCAGCAGCGCTCCCGGACCCTCAATCTACGAGCAGTACTTC.

This clonotype has just a few counts. The chain recombines TRBV6-5 with TRBJ2-1; D is undetermined. Trimming removed 4 bases from V and 5 bases from J, with 9 bases in between. Germline CDR1 is MNHEY and CDR2 is SVGAGI. The CDR3 runs 13 residues. This CDR3 is CASSSLVDNEQFF. The CDR3 DNA reads TGTGCCAGCAGTTCCCTAGTTGACAATGAGCAGTTCTTC.

The chain combines TRBV10-3 with TRBJ1-1; no definite D call. This CDR3 is 13 amino acids long. The germline CDR1 and CDR2 sequences are ENHRY and SYGVKD. V was cut by 10 bases and J by 1 base, with 13 bases left in between. DNA of the CDR3: TGTGCCACCCACGCTGAGGGGAACACTGAAGCTTTCTTT. The encoded protein is CATHAEGNTEAFF.

The sample holds a few counts of this clonotype. This sequence joins TRBV20-1 and TRBJ2-3; 7 nucleotides agree with TRBD1. The CDR3 totals 13 residues. Trimming took 8 bases from V and 0 from J; bases not matched to a gene: 5. Germline V gene lookup returns CDR1 DFQATT and CDR2 SNEGSKA (reference sequence). The CDR3 protein is CSTGGQSTDTQYF. The DNA for the CDR3 is TGCAGTACTGGGGGACAGAGCACAGATACGCAGTATTTT.

This clonotype appeared a few times. This chain links TRBV9 with TRBJ2-5, with 16 bases fitting TRBD2. This CDR3 is built from 18 residues. Germline values: CDR1 SGDLS, CDR2 YYNGEE. With 3 bases clipped from V and 5 bases from J, the junction kept 10 bases outside the gene matches. In DNA form, the CDR3 reads TGTGCCAGCAGCGAAGGGACTAGCGGGGGGGCGGATTTTGAGACCCAGTACTTC. Encoded protein: CASSEGTSGGADFETQYF. The full variable domain, its missing parts supplied by reference TRBV9 and TRBJ2-5, is DSGVTQTPKHLITATGQRVTLRCSPRSGDLSVYWYQQSLDQGLQFLIQYYNGEERAKGNILERFSAQQFPDLHSELNLSSLELGDSALYFCASSEGTSGGADFETQYFGPGTRLLVL.

This clonotype has only one observation. The junction does not match germline at one end; this may be a read error. This chain's CDR3 is CAGSWGRWDEQYF. The DNA of the CDR3 is TGTGCCGGCAGCTGGGGGCGGTGGGACGAGCAGTACTTC. The chain has TRBV12-3 or TRBV12-4 and TRBJ2-5, with D perhaps TRBD1 (6 bases). Judging by the DNA end, TRBJ2-7 fits better; the J call may be wrong. The CDR3 is 13 amino acids.

This clonotype was detected a few times. The chain has TRBV7-9 and TRBJ2-7; D not resolved. The closer fit of TRBJ2-5 to the DNA end suggests the J call may be wrong. CDR1 is SEHNR and CDR2 is FQNEAQ in the germline V gene (reference sequence). The CDR3 has 14 amino acids. The DNA for the CDR3 is TGTGCCAGCAGCAACAAGGGTCGTCAAGAGACCCAGTACTTC. This gives the protein CASSNKGRQETQYF.

This clonotype was found a few times. The genes are TRBV20-1 and TRBJ2-1, with D maybe TRBD1 (6 bases). The J call may be faulty, since TRBJ2-7 better matches the DNA end. Germline values: CDR1 DFQATT, CDR2 SNEGSKA (reference sequence). This CDR3 comprises 15 residues. The CDR3 loop reads CSARGVGTIPYEQYF. CDR3 in DNA: TGCAGTGCTAGGGGGGTAGGGACAATCCCCTACGAGCAGTACTTC.

The chain couples TRBV7-9 to TRBJ2-5; TRBD1 agrees at 7 bases. This CDR3 is 15 amino acids long. Germline V CDR1 and CDR2: SEHNR, FQNEAQ (reference sequence). The trim removed 5 bases at V and 2 bases at J, leaving 8 bases unmatched. The chain's CDR3 is CASSEGATGQETQYF. The DNA of the CDR3 is TGTGCCAGCAGCGAGGGGGCCACAGGGCAAGAGACCCAGTACTTC.

The rearrangement links TRBV6-1 to TRBJ2-5, with a possible D match to TRBD2 (6 bases). Germline CDR1 and CDR2: MNHNS and SASEGT. V was pared by 7 bases and J by 5 bases, with 23 bases between. The CDR3 covers 16 residues. CDR3 DNA: TGTGCCAGCACTCCATCTGCCCGGGGGAAGTGGGAGACCCAGTACTTC. This gives the protein CASTPSARGKWETQYF.

The rearrangement joins TRBV29-1 to TRBJ2-5; 9 nucleotides match TRBD1. This CDR3 has 12 residues. Germline lookup yields CDR1 SQVTM and CDR2 ANQGSEA. V shed 7 bases and J 5 bases; nucleotides not matched to a gene: 5. The chain's CDR3 is CSARQGDETQYF. Written as DNA, the CDR3 is TGCAGCGCTAGACAGGGGGATGAGACCCAGTACTTC.

V gene TRBV28 combines with J gene TRBJ1-2; weak D call: TRBD1 (6 bases). CDR1 is MDHEN and CDR2 is SYDVKM in the germline V gene. The CDR3 contains 14 residues. V lost 4 bases and J 7 bases, leaving 16 bases between the germline ends. The CDR3 nucleotides are TGTGCCAGCAGTTCCCCCTTACAGGGTGGTGGCTACACCTTC. Its protein product is CASSSPLQGGGYTF.